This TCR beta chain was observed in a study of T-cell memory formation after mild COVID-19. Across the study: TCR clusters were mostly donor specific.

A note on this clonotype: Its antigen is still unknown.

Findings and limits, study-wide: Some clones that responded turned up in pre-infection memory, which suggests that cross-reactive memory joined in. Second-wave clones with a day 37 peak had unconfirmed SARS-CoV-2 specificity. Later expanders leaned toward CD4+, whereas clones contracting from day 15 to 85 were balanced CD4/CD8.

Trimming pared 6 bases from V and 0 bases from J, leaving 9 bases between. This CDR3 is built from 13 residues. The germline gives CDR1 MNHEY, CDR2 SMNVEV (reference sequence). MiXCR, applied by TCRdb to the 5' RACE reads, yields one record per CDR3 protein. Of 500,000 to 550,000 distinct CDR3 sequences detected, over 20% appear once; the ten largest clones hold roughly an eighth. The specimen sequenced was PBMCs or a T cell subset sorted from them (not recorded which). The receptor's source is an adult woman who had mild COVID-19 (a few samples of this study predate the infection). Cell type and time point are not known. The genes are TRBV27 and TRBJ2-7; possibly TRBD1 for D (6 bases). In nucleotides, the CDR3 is TGTGCCAGCAGACGGACAGTCTCCTACGAGCAGTACTTC. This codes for CASRRTVSYEQYF.